The 10 T cell receptor beta chains presented below share a single source sample, sequenced in a study of vaccination effects on CD4 cells after COVID-19. Ahead of sequencing, the ViraFEST assay grew antigen-specific CD4+ T cells using viral peptide pools. With 10 to 11 days of culture completed, CD4+ T cells were isolated. The vaccine given was either BNT162b2 or mRNA-1273, in two doses. The table came from immunoSEQ multiplex PCR; TCRdb's copy has only in-frame clones and leaves some out. The table shows around 69,000 clones, with around 74% occurring only once. Their recognized antigens are unknown. The sequences come from CD4+ T cells from PBMCs cultured with HCoV-229E spike peptides, collected after COVID-19 vaccination. The receptors were sampled from a human donor who received a COVID-19 vaccine.

The chain carries TRBV2 and TRBJ2-3, with D perhaps TRBD1 (6 bases). Trimming left V 3 bases short and J 1 base short, with 11 bases between. Germline values: CDR1 SNHLY, CDR2 FYNNEI. The CDR3 spans 15 residues. CDR3 residues: CASSDPEGGTDTQYF. The CDR3 DNA is TGTGCCAGCAGTGACCCTGAGGGGGGCACAGATACGCAGTATTTT. The full variable domain, completed using reference TRBV2 and TRBJ2-3, is EPEVTQTPSHQVTQMGQEVILRCVPISNHLYFYWYRQILGQKVEFLVSFYNNEISEKSEIFDDQFSVERPDGSNFTLKIRSTKLEDSAMYFCASSDPEGGTDTQYFGPGTRLTVL.

In nucleotides, the CDR3 is TGTGCCAGCAGTTTCTCTGGGGGGCTTGTAGCTTTCTTT. It codes for CASSFSGGLVAFF. This chain connects TRBV27 to TRBJ1-1, with D possibly being TRBD1 (6 bases). With 3 bases removed from V and 10 bases from J, the gap between germline ends came to 15 bases. Germline loops: CDR1 MNHEY, CDR2 SMNVEV (reference sequence). CDR3 length: 13 residues.

The chain carries TRBV7-8 and TRBJ2-7, with 10 nucleotides matching TRBD1. Germline V gene data show CDR1 as SGHVS and CDR2 as FQNEAQ. The CDR3 has 16 residues. V dropped 3 bases and J dropped 1; count of bases not matched to a gene: 6. The CDR3 loop is CASSLARDRGSYEQYV. In nucleotides, the CDR3 is TGTGCCAGCAGCTTGGCGAGGGACAGGGGTTCCTACGAGCAGTACGTC.

This chain uses TRBV7-2 with TRBJ1-1, with TRBD1 matching 7 bases. This CDR3 region has 14 residues. Germline V CDR1 and CDR2: SGHTA, FQGNSA. After removal of 4 bases from V and 1 base from J, the junction contained 3 bases not matched to a gene. As DNA, the CDR3 is TGTGCCAGCAGCTCTCGGACAGGGAACACTGAAGCTTTCTTT. Translating gives CASSSRTGNTEAFF.

The V gene is TRBV6-5, the J gene TRBJ1-4; a weak D match, TRBD1 (5 bases). From germline, CDR1 is MNHEY and CDR2 SVGAGI. Trimming removed 2 bases at V and 10 bases at J, with 11 bases between. This CDR3 region has 13 residues. The DNA of the CDR3 is TGTGCCAGCAGTTACCCGACAGCCCCAAAACTGTTTTTT. It encodes CASSYPTAPKLFF.

The chain links TRBV6-2 or TRBV6-3 to TRBJ1-2, with D unresolved. CDR1 and CDR2 from the germline V gene are MNHEY and SVGEGT. The V end lost 4 bases, the J end lost 8 bases, and 11 bases lay between the germline ends. This CDR3 has 12 residues. CDR3 region: CASSWVGVGYTF. The DNA of the CDR3 is TGTGCCAGCAGTTGGGTTGGCGTCGGCTACACCTTC.

V and J are TRBV7-9 and TRBJ1-4; 7 bases fit TRBD1. Trimming cost V 5 bases and J 4 bases; bases outside gene matches: 13. This CDR3 spans 17 amino acids. The germline V gene encodes CDR1 SEHNR and CDR2 FQNEAQ (reference sequence). This CDR3 reads CASSGRGTAPFNEKLFF. In DNA, the CDR3 is TGTGCCAGCAGCGGGAGGGGGACAGCCCCTTTTAATGAAAAACTGTTTTTT.

The rearrangement joins TRBV7-9 to TRBJ1-2; no reliable D call. The CDR3 contains 16 residues. Trimming stripped 2 bases from V and 8 bases from J, with 21 bases between. The germline CDR1 and CDR2 sequences are SEHNR and FQNEAQ (reference sequence). The CDR3 here is CASSLTEVSSGGGYTF. CDR3 bases: TGTGCCAGCAGCTTAACCGAGGTTTCCTCGGGTGGGGGCTACACCTTC.

This clone was counted between two and nine times. This chain joins TRBV30 and TRBJ1-3, with D possibly being TRBD1 (6 bases). Germline values: CDR1 GTSNPN, CDR2 SVGIG (reference sequence). Trimming pared 4 bases from V and 0 bases from J, leaving 19 bases between. The CDR3 is made up of 17 amino acids. The CDR3: CAWKKGGAGSSGNTIYF. CDR3 sequence (DNA): TGTGCCTGGAAAAAAGGGGGAGCGGGAAGCTCTGGAAACACCATATATTTT.

The V and J genes are TRBV7-9 and TRBJ1-1; maybe TRBD1 (5 bases). The CDR3 covers 14 residues. V shed 5 bases and J shed 11 bases, with 21 bases lying between them. Looked up from germline, CDR1 is SEHNR and CDR2 is FQNEAQ (reference sequence). The CDR3 DNA reads TGTGCCAGCAGCGCTAGTATGGCGTCAGGGCAGGCTTTCTTT. Translation gives CASSASMASGQAFF.